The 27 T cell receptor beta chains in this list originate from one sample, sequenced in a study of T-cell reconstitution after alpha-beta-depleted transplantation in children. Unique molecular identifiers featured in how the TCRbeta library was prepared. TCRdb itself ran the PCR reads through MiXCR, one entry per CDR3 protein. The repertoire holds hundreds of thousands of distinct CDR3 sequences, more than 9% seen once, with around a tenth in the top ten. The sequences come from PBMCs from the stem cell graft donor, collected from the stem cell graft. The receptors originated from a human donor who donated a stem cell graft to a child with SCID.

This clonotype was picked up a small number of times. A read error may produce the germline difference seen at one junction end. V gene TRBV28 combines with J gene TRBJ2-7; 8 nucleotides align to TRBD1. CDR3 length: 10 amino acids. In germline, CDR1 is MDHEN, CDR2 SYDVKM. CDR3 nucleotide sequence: TGTGCCAGCAGTAGGACAGGGTGGCACTTC. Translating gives CASSRTGWHF.

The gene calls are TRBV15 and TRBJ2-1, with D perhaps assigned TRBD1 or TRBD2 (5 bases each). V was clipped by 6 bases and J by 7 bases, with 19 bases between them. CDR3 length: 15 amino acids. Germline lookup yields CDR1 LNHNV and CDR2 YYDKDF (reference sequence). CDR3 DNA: TGTGCCACCAGTACAGGCCCTTTGAGGGTAAATGAGCAGTTCTTC. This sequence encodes CATSTGPLRVNEQFF.

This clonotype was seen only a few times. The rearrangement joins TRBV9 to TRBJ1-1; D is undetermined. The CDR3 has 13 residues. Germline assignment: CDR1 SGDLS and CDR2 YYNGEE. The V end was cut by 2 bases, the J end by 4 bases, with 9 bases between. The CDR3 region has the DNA TGTGCCAGCAGCGTGTCTGAGAGCACTGAAGCTTTCTTT. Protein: CASSVSESTEAFF.

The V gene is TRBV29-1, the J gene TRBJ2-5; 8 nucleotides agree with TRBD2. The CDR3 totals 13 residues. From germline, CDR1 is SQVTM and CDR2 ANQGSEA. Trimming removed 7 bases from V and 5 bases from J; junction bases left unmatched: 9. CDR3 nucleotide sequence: TGCAGCGCTCTCGGGGGGGGGCAGGAGACCCAGTACTTC. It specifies CSALGGGQETQYF.

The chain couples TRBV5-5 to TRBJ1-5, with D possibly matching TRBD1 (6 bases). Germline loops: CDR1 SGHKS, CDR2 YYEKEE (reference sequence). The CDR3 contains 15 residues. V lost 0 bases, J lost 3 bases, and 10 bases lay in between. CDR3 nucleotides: TGTGCCAGCAGCTTGGGGTTGGGGGCCAATCAGCCCCAGCATTTT. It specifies CASSLGLGANQPQHF.

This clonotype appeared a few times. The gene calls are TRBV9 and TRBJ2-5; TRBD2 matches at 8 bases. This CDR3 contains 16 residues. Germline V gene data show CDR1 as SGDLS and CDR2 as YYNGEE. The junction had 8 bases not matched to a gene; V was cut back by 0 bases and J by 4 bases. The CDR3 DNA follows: TGTGCCAGCAGCGTAGGACAAGCGGGGGTCTCAGAGACCCAGTACTTC. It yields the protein CASSVGQAGVSETQYF.

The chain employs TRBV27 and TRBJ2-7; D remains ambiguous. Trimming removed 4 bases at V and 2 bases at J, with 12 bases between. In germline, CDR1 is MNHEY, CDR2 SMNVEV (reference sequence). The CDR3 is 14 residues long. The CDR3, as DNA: TGTGCCAGCAGTTCTTGGTCTTCCACCTACGAGCAGTACTTC. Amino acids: CASSSWSSTYEQYF.

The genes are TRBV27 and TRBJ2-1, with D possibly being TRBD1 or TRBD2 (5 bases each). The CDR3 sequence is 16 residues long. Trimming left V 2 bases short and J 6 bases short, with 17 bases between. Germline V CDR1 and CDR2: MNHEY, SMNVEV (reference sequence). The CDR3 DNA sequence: TGTGCCAGCAGTTTAGTTAGGCAGGGAGTAGGCAATGAGCAGTTCTTC. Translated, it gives CASSLVRQGVGNEQFF.

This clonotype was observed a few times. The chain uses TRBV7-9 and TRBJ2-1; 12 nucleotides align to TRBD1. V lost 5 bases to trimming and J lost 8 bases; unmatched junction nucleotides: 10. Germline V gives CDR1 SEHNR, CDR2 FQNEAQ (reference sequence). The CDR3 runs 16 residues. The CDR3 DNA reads TGTGCCAGCAGCCCATCCTGGGACAGGGGGCACGATGAGCAGTTCTTC. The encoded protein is CASSPSWDRGHDEQFF.

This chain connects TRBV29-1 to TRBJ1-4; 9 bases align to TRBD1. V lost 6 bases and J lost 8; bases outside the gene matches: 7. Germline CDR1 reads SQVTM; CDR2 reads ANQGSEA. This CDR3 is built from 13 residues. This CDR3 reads CSVPDRGGEKLFF. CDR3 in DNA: TGCAGCGTCCCGGACAGGGGAGGGGAAAAACTGTTTTTT.

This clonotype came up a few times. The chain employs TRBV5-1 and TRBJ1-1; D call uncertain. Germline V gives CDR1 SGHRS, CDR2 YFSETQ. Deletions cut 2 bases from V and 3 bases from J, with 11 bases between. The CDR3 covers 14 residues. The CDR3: CASSLRQKHTEAFF. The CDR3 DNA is TGCGCCAGCAGCTTAAGGCAGAAACACACTGAAGCTTTCTTT. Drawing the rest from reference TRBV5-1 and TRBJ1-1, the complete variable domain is KAGVTQTPRYLIKTRGQQVTLSCSPISGHRSVSWYQQTPGQGLQFLFEYFSETQRNKGNFPGRFSGRQFSNSRSEMNVSTLELGDSALYLCASSLRQKHTEAFFGQGTRLTVV.

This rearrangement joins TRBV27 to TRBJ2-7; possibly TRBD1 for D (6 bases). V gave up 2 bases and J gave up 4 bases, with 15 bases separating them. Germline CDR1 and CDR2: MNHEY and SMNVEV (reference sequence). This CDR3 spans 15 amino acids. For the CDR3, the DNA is TGTGCCAGCAGTTTAAGGCGGACAGATGTATACGAGCAGTACTTC. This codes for CASSLRRTDVYEQYF.

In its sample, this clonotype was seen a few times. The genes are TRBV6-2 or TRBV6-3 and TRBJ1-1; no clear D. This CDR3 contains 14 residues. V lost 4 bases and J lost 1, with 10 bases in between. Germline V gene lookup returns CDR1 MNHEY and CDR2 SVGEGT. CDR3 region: CASSFSVSNTEAFF. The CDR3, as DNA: TGTGCCAGCAGTTTTAGTGTGTCGAACACTGAAGCTTTCTTT.

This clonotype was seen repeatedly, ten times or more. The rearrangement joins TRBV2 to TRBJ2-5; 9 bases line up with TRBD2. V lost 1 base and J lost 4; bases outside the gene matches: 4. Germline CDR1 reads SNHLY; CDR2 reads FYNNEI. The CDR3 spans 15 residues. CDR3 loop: CASSEVAGVLETQYF. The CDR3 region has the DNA TGTGCCAGCAGTGAAGTAGCGGGGGTGCTAGAGACCCAGTACTTC.

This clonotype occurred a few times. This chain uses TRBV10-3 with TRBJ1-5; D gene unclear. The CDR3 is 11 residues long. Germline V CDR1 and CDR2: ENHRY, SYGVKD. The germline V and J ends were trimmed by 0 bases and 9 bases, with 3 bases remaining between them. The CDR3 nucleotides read TGTGCCATCAGTGAGTCGGGGCCCCAGCATTTT. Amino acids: CAISESGPQHF.

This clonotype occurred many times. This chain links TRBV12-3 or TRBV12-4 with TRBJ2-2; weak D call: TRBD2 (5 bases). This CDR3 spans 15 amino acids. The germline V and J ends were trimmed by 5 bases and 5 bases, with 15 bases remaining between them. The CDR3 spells CASSPTGSGTGELFF. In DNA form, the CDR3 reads TGTGCCAGCAGTCCGACTGGGTCGGGAACCGGGGAGCTGTTTTTT.

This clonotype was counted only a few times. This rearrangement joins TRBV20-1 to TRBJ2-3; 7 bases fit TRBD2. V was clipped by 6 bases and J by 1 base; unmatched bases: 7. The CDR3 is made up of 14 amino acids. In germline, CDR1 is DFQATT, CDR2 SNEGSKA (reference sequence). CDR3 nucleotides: TGCAGTGCCACGGCGGCGGGGGGCACAGATACGCAGTATTTT. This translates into CSATAAGGTDTQYF.

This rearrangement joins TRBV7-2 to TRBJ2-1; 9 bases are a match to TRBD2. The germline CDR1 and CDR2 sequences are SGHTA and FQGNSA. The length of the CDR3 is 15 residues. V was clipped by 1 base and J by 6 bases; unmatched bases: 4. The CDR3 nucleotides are TGTGCCAGCAGCTTAGAAGGGCGGGGGGGCAATGAGCAGTTCTTC. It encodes CASSLEGRGGNEQFF.

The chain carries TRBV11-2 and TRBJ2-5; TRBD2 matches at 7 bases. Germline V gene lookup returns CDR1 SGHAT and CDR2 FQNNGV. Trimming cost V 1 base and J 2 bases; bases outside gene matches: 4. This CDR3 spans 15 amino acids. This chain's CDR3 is CASSLVGLIQETQYF. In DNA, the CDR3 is TGTGCCAGCAGCTTAGTGGGACTAATTCAAGAGACCCAGTACTTC. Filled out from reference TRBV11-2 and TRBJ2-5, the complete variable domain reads EAGVAQSPRYKIIEKRQSVAFWCNPISGHATLYWYQQILGQGPKLLIQFQNNGVVDDSQLPKDRFSAERLKGVDSTLKIQPAKLEDSAVYLCASSLVGLIQETQYFGPGTRLLVL.

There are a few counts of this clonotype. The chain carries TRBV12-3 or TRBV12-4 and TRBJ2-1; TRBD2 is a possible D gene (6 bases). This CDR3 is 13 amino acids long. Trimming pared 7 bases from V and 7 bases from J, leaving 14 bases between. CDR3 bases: TGTGCCAGCACCCGGGACTTAGAAAATGAGCAGTTCTTC. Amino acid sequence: CASTRDLENEQFF.

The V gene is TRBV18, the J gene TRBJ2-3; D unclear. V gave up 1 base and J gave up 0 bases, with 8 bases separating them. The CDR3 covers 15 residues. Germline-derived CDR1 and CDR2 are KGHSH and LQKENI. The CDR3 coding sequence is TGTGCCAGCTCACCACGGGCGGAGAGCACAGATACGCAGTATTTT. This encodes CASSPRAESTDTQYF.

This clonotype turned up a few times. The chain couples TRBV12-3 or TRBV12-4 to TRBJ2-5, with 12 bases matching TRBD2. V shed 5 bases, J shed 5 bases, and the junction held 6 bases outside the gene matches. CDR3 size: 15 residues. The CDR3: CASSPSGGAFETQYF. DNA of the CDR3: TGTGCCAGCAGTCCTAGCGGGGGGGCTTTCGAGACCCAGTACTTC.

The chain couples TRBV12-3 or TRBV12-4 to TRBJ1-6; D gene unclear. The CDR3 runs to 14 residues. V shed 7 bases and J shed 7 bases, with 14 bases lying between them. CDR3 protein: CASTPPGGNSPLHF. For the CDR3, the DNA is TGTGCCAGCACCCCGCCGGGCGGGAATTCACCCCTCCACTTT.

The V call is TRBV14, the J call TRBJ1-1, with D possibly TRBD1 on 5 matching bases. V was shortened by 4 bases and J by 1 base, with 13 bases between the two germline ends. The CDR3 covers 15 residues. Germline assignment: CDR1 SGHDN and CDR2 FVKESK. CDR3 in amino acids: CASSLSGPANTEAFF. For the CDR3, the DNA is TGTGCCAGCAGCCTTTCGGGACCGGCGAACACTGAAGCTTTCTTT. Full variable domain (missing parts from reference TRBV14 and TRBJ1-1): EAGVTQFPSHSVIEKGQTVTLRCDPISGHDNLYWYRRVMGKEIKFLLHFVKESKQDESGMPNNRFLAERTGGTYSTLKVQPAELEDSGVYFCASSLSGPANTEAFFGQGTRLTVV.

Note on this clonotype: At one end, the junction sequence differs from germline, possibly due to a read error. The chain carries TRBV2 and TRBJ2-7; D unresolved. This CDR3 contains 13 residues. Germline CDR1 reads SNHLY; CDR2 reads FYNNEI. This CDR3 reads CASGDILLGEQYF. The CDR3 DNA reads TGTGCCAGCGGTGACATCCTACTGGGGGAGCAGTACTTC.

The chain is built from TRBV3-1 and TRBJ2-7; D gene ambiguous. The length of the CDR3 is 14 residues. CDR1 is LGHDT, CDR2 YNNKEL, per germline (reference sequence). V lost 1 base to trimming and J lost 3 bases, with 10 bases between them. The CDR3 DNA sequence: TGTGCCAGCAGCCAAGGGCAGTGGGGCTACGAGCAGTACTTC. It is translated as CASSQGQWGYEQYF.

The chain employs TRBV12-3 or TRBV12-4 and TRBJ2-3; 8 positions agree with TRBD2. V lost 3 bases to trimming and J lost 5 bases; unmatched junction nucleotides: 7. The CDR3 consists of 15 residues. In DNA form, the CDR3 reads TGTGCCAGCAGTTTTTCGGGGGGGCCGGGAGATACGCAGTATTTT. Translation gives CASSFSGGPGDTQYF.